This TCR beta chain was captured in a study of blood T cell repertoires in COVID-19. Looking at the study overall: Sources were T cells, B-cell-depleted T cells, or PBMCs; the material itself was cDNA or gDNA.

In the original processing: Estimation of nucleated cell counts was performed using reference gene primer amplification. The table came from immunoSEQ multiplex PCR; TCRdb's copy has only in-frame clones and leaves some out. D and trimming come from the DNA, and the V and J calls and clone size come from that table. This table has 100,000 or so clones, roughly 92% appearing once. V lost 1 base and J lost 5, with 11 bases in between. CDR1 and CDR2 from the germline V gene are SEHNR and FQNEAQ (reference sequence). The CDR3 totals 14 residues. The chain recombines TRBV7-9 with TRBJ2-5; D possibly corresponds to TRBD2 (6 bases). Sequenced sample: peripheral blood. The receptor was derived from a man aged 65 to 79 with acute or convalescent COVID-19. The CDR3 nucleotides read TGTGCCAGCAGCTTAGACAGCACTAGCGAGACCCAGTACTTC. Amino acid sequence: CASSLDSTSETQYF.